Following are 20 T cell receptor beta chains from one sample sequenced in a study of CD4+ T cells in melanoma. Method: immunoSEQ multiplex PCR; TCRdb's copy keeps in-frame clones and lacks some. The sample has around 100,000 clones, around 92% seen once. Specimen: peripheral blood. The source is a human donor with melanoma.

V and J are TRBV5-1 and TRBJ2-1, with 13 bases lining up with TRBD2. V dropped 6 bases and J dropped 6; count of bases not matched to a gene: 9. This CDR3 has 16 amino acids. Germline CDR1 reads SGHRS; CDR2 reads YFSETQ. The CDR3 sequence: CASNRAGLAGINEQFF. CDR3 DNA sequence: TGCGCCAGCAACCGGGCGGGACTAGCGGGGATCAATGAGCAGTTCTTC.

The J gene is TRBJ2-2, the V gene TRBV19; D gene unclear. This CDR3 spans 16 amino acids. The V end was cut by 1 base, the J end by 6 bases, with 15 bases between. Looked up from germline, CDR1 is LNHDA and CDR2 is SQIVND (reference sequence). In nucleotides, the CDR3 is TGTGCCAGTAGTATAGTTGTGGGGAATGCCCCCGGGGAGCTGTTTTTT. It codes for CASSIVVGNAPGELFF.

The chain is built from TRBV7-9 and TRBJ2-7; the D is unclear. The germline V gene has CDR1 SEHNR and CDR2 FQNEAQ (reference sequence). There are 14 residues in the CDR3. Deletions cut 3 bases from V and 3 bases from J, with 12 bases between. Here the CDR3 DNA reads TGTGCCAGCAGCTTCGTTCCCCTCAGCTACGAGCAGTACTTC. Its protein product is CASSFVPLSYEQYF. The variable domain in full, with the rest retrieved from reference TRBV7-9 and TRBJ2-7, is DTGVSQNPRHKITKRGQNVTFRCDPISEHNRLYWYRQTLGQGPEFLTYFQNEAQLEKSRLLSDRFSAERPKGSFSTLEIQRTEQGDSAMYLCASSFVPLSYEQYFGPGTRLTVT.

The J gene is TRBJ1-5, the V gene TRBV7-2; D may be TRBD1 (6 bases). CDR1 is SGHTA and CDR2 is FQGNSA in the germline V gene. Trimming cost V 5 bases and J 0 bases, with 11 bases left between them. This CDR3 comprises 15 residues. CDR3 in amino acids: CASSGRTASNQPQHF. CDR3 DNA sequence: TGTGCCAGCAGCGGAAGGACAGCTAGCAATCAGCCCCAGCATTTT.

The V gene is TRBV28, the J gene TRBJ1-4; a weak D match, TRBD1 (5 bases). CDR3 size: 17 residues. The V gene lost 3 bases and the J gene lost 5 bases, with 19 bases spanning the gap. Germline-derived CDR1 and CDR2 are MDHEN and SYDVKM. CDR3 bases: TGTGCCAGCAGTTTTCTAGGGATGGGGAGGGGAAATGAAAAACTGTTTTTT. It codes for CASSFLGMGRGNEKLFF.

Only a few counts were recorded for this clone. The V call is TRBV28, the J call TRBJ1-5, with unresolved D. The length of the CDR3 is 15 residues. Germline values: CDR1 MDHEN, CDR2 SYDVKM. V was shortened by 8 bases and J by 0 bases, with 14 bases between the two germline ends. For the CDR3, the DNA is TGTGCCAGCCTCCTGACGGCCTATAGCAATCAGCCCCAGCATTTT. Protein: CASLLTAYSNQPQHF.

The CDR3 region has the DNA TGCAGCGTCGGGGGGCGGGGACAGGGACAAGAGACCCAGTACTTC. It specifies CSVGGRGQGQETQYF. The chain couples TRBV29-1 to TRBJ2-5; the match to TRBD1 covers 9 bases. The CDR3 totals 15 residues. In germline, CDR1 is SQVTM, CDR2 ANQGSEA. Losses at the gene ends were 6 bases for V and 2 bases for J; bases not matched to a gene: 10. Complete variable domain (other parts from reference TRBV29-1 and TRBJ2-5): SAVISQKPSRDICQRGTSLTIQCQVDSQVTMMFWYRQQPGQSLTLIATANQGSEATYESGFVIDKFPISRPNLTFSTLTVSNMSPEDSSIYLCSVGGRGQGQETQYFGPGTRLLVL.

V and J are TRBV4-2 and TRBJ2-1; D is perhaps TRBD1 (6 bases). CDR3 length: 15 amino acids. Trimming left V 1 base short and J 8 bases short, with 15 bases between. The germline CDR1 and CDR2 sequences are LGHNA and YNFKEQ. CDR3 protein: CASSQGQGQWYEQFF. CDR3 DNA: TGTGCCAGCAGCCAAGGTCAGGGGCAATGGTATGAGCAGTTCTTC.

The rearrangement links TRBV28 to TRBJ1-1; 8 bases map to TRBD1. The CDR3 runs 17 residues. Germline V gives CDR1 MDHEN, CDR2 SYDVKM. The V and J ends lost 4 bases and 2 bases, in that order; junction bases with no gene match: 12. CDR3 residues: CASSSPPGTGTNTEAFF. In DNA form, the CDR3 reads TGTGCCAGCAGTTCCCCCCCCGGGACAGGAACTAACACTGAAGCTTTCTTT.

The rearrangement uses TRBV6-1 and TRBJ2-1, with a tentative D call TRBD2 (6 bases). Trimming took 6 bases from V and 0 from J, leaving 12 bases between them. CDR3 length: 15 amino acids. Germline assignment: CDR1 MNHNS and CDR2 SASEGT. The CDR3 region has the DNA TGTGCCAGCAGCGGAGGGATCAGCTCCTACAATGAGCAGTTCTTC. Translating it yields CASSGGISSYNEQFF.

The rearrangement links TRBV25-1 to TRBJ2-1, with 13 positions matching TRBD2. Trimming at V came to 5 bases and at J to 12 bases, leaving 7 bases not matched to a gene. Germline loops: CDR1 MGHDK, CDR2 SYGVNS. The CDR3 is 14 residues long. CDR3 loop: CASSRTSGSGWQFF. The CDR3 DNA is TGTGCCAGCAGTAGGACTAGCGGGAGTGGGTGGCAGTTCTTC.

This clone was detected only a few times. V gene TRBV27 combines with J gene TRBJ1-1; D remains ambiguous. Per germline, CDR1 MNHEY and CDR2 SMNVEV (reference sequence). V was clipped by 3 bases and J by 6 bases, with 32 bases between them. The CDR3 covers 20 residues. The CDR3 bases are TGTGCCAGCAGTTTGTGGGTATGTAGCCCCTTGGGGAGGTGGGATTCTGAAGCTTTCTTT. This sequence encodes CASSLWVCSPLGRWDSEAFF.

V is TRBV9 and J is TRBJ1-2, with 10 positions matching TRBD1. Germline V CDR1 and CDR2: SGDLS, YYNGEE. This CDR3 contains 15 residues. The junction had 9 bases not matched to a gene; V was cut back by 4 bases and J by 6 bases. The CDR3 region is CASSSRQGANDGYTF. The CDR3 DNA reads TGTGCCAGCAGCTCTCGACAGGGGGCGAATGATGGCTACACCTTC.

The V gene is TRBV5-1, the J gene TRBJ2-3, with TRBD2 matching 8 bases. Germline CDR1 SGHRS, CDR2 YFSETQ. Losses at the gene ends were 6 bases for V and 2 bases for J; bases not matched to a gene: 11. This CDR3 contains 16 residues. CDR3 amino acids: CASTLQGGRTTDTQYF. CDR3 in DNA: TGCGCCAGCACCCTCCAAGGCGGGAGGACCACAGATACGCAGTATTTT.

The V and J genes are TRBV27 and TRBJ1-6; no reliable D call. This CDR3 contains 14 residues. CDR1 is MNHEY, CDR2 SMNVEV, per germline (reference sequence). Trimming removed 4 bases from V and 11 bases from J, with 15 bases in between. CDR3 amino acids: CASSYASRAAPLHF. CDR3 coding DNA: TGTGCCAGCAGTTACGCCTCGCGGGCCGCACCCCTCCACTTT.

This clone came up once. The chain couples TRBV7-2 to TRBJ2-7; 8 positions agree with TRBD2. The CDR3 consists of 15 residues. From germline, CDR1 is SGHTA and CDR2 FQGNSA. V dropped 2 bases and J dropped 4; count of bases not matched to a gene: 7. CDR3 residues: CASSLNGGAGYEQYF. The CDR3 DNA reads TGTGCCAGCAGCTTAAACGGGGGGGCGGGTTACGAGCAGTACTTC.

V usage is TRBV5-1 and J usage is TRBJ1-4; 7 bases match TRBD1. The CDR3 is 15 residues long. V was clipped by 2 bases and J by 7 bases; unmatched bases: 8. Per the germline V gene, CDR1 is SGHRS and CDR2 is YFSETQ. CDR3 in amino acids: CASSFRGIVVEKLFF. For the CDR3, the DNA is TGCGCCAGCAGCTTCAGGGGGATCGTTGTTGAAAAACTGTTTTTT.

This chain connects TRBV6-5 to TRBJ2-2; no reliable D call. V was trimmed by 5 bases and J by 3 bases, leaving 4 bases between them. This CDR3 contains 12 residues. CDR1 and CDR2 from the germline V gene are MNHEY and SVGAGI. The CDR3 DNA is TGTGCCAGCAGTCCGTACACCGGGGAGCTGTTTTTT. Amino acids: CASSPYTGELFF.

Only a few counts were recorded for this clone. The J gene is TRBJ1-1, the V gene TRBV27, with unresolved D. Trimming shortened V by 7 bases and J by 1 base, and 19 bases separated the two germline ends. Germline assignment: CDR1 MNHEY and CDR2 SMNVEV (reference sequence). CDR3 length: 16 amino acids. CDR3 sequence: CASIRLSGVRNTEAFF. The CDR3 region has the DNA TGTGCCAGCATCAGGCTAAGTGGGGTTCGGAACACTGAAGCTTTCTTT.

The J gene is TRBJ2-1, the V gene TRBV4-2, with 8 bases identical to TRBD2. The CDR3 sequence is 17 residues long. Losses at the gene ends were 0 bases for V and 6 bases for J; bases not matched to a gene: 10. Germline V CDR1 and CDR2: LGHNA, YNFKEQ. CDR3 coding DNA: TGTGCCAGCAGCCAAGATTGGGCGGGACTAGTTGGCAATGAGCAGTTCTTC. It yields the protein CASSQDWAGLVGNEQFF.